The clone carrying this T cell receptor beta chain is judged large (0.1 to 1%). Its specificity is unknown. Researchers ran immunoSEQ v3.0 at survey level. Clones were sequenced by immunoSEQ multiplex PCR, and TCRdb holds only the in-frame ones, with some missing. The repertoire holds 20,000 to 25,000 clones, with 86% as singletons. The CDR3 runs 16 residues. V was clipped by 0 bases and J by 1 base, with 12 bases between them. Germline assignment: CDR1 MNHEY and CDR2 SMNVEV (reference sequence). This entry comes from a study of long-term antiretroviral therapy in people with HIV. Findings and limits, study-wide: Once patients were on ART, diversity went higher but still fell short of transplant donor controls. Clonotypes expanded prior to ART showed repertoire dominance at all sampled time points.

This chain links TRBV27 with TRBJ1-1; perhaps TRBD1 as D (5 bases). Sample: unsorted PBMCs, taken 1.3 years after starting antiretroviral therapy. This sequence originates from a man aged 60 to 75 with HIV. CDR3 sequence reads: CASSLSAGHQNTEAFF. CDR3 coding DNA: TGTGCCAGCAGTTTATCTGCCGGACACCAGAACACTGAAGCTTTCTTT.